This T cell receptor (beta chain) is drawn from a study of CD8 T cell repertoires and HIV-1 epitope variants. Study-level background: Separate wells received one of Twenty-five Gag or Nef variant peptides.

Study outcomes and limitations: This assay reports beta chains of antigen-expanded cells, not T cell function.

This CDR3 contains 14 residues. After removal of 8 bases from V and 2 bases from J, the junction contained 5 bases not matched to a gene. The germline CDR1 and CDR2 sequences are MRHNA and SNTAGT. TCR beta CDR3 was sequenced at survey depth on immunoSEQ. Using immunoSEQ multiplex PCR, the repertoire was profiled, and TCRdb retains in-frame clones only, with some absent. The table records about 6,300 clones, 55% to 80% of them present only once. For this clone: The antigen is undetermined.

The sample comprised cultured CD8+ T cells derived from PBMCs. This clonotype was obtained from a male donor with HIV. This chain joins TRBV6-4 and TRBJ2-3; 9 nucleotides line up with TRBD1. CDR3 coding DNA: TGTGCCAGCTCGCGGGACAGGGTCACAGATACGCAGTATTTT. Its translation is CASSRDRVTDTQYF.